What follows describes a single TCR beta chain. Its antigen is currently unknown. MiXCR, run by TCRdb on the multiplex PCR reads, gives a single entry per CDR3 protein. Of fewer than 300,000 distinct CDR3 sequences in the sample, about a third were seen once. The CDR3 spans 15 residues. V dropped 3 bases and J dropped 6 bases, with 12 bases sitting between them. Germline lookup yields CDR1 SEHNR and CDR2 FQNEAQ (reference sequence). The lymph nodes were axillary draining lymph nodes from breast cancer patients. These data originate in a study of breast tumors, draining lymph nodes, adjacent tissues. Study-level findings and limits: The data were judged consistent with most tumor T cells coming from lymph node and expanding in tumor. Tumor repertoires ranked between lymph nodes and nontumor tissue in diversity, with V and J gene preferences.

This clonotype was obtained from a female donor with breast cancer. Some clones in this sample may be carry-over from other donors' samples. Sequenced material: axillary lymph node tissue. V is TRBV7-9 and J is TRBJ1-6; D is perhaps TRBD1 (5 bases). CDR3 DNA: TGTGCCAGCAGCTTCCCGGACACCCCTAATTCACCCCTCCACTTT. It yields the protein CASSFPDTPNSPLHF.